What follows is one T cell receptor beta chain and its context. The data derive from a study of blood T cell repertoires in COVID-19. Overall study: Acute and convalescent COVID-19 samples came from the United States, Italy and Spain.

The table came from immunoSEQ multiplex PCR; TCRdb's copy has only in-frame clones and leaves some out. The table lists roughly 140,000 clones, roughly 81% of them singletons. Germline values: CDR1 GTSNPN, CDR2 SVGIG (reference sequence). Trimming cost V 2 bases and J 0 bases; bases outside gene matches: 2. This CDR3 has 14 residues. The chain joins TRBV30 to TRBJ1-2; 8 positions match TRBD1. Input material: peripheral blood. This sequence originates from a woman aged 60-70 years with COVID-19, enrolled during active disease. Written as DNA, the CDR3 is TGTGCCTGGAGTCCGGACAGGGCTAACTATGGCTACACCTTC. The encoded protein is CAWSPDRANYGYTF.